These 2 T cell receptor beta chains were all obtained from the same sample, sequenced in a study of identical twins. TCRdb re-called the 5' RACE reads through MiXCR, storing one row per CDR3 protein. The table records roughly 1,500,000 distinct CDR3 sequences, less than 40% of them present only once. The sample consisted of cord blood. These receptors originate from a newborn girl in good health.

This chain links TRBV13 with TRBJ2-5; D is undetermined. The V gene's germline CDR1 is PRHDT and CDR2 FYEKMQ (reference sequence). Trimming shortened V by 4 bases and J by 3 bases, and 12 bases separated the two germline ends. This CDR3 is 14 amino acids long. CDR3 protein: CASSYWQSEETQYF. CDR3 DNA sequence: TGTGCCAGCAGCTATTGGCAGTCAGAAGAGACCCAGTACTTC.

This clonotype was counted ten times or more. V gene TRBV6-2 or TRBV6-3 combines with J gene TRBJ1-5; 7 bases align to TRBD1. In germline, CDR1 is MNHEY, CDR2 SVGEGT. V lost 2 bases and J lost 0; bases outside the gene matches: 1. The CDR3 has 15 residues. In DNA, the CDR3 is TGTGCCAGCAGTTACAGGGGGCATAGCAATCAGCCCCAGCATTTT. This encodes CASSYRGHSNQPQHF.